This T cell receptor beta chain came from a study of blood T cell repertoires in COVID-19. Whole-study context: Spain, Italy and the United States supplied samples that represented acute and convalescent COVID-19. Sample material is recorded as cDNA or gDNA derived from T cells, B-cell-depleted T cells, or PBMCs.

Germline CDR1 DFQATT, CDR2 SNEGSKA (reference sequence). The V and J ends lost 3 bases and 1 base, in that order; junction bases with no gene match: 9. The CDR3 runs 16 residues. Study processing details: Estimates of nucleated cell counts were drawn from the amplification of reference gene primers. Method: immunoSEQ multiplex PCR; TCRdb's copy keeps in-frame clones and lacks some. The V and J calls and clone size were taken over from that table, and D and trimming were inferred from the DNA. Among about 110,000 clones listed, 80% were seen once. The sequence was collected from a human donor in a cohort sampled during active or convalescent COVID-19. The chain employs TRBV20-1 and TRBJ2-3; 8 bases map to TRBD2. Input material: peripheral blood. The CDR3 nucleotides are TGCAGTGCTAGTCTGTTGGCGGGAGGTCGCACAGATACGCAGTATTTT. Protein sequence: CSASLLAGGRTDTQYF.